The entry that follows covers one T cell receptor beta chain sequence. What it binds is not known. This sample stems from a study of cytomegalovirus exposure and HLA in healthy donors. V shed 4 bases, J shed 0 bases, and the junction held 7 bases outside the gene matches. CDR1 is SGHRS and CDR2 is YFSETQ in the germline V gene. The CDR3 has 15 residues. The PCR used 60 Vbeta and 13 Jbeta primers. Sequencing was performed with immunoSEQ multiplex PCR; in TCRdb, only in-frame clones are kept and a portion is missing. Of some 100,000 clones in the sample, more than 70% were seen once. Study outcomes and limitations: For most subjects, TCR beta sequences were reported to predict HLA-A and HLA-B alleles with accuracy. For TCR beta chains, V- and J-gene trimming was later linked to a missense DCLRE1C variant. Apparent HLA restriction characterized most CMV-associated TCR beta chains in a later analysis. Solely CMV serostatus was available to characterize immune exposure.

This TCR was recovered from a young man in good health and CMV-seronegative. The chain has TRBV5-1 and TRBJ2-7, with 7 bases lining up with TRBD2. The sequenced material came from PBMCs. In DNA form, the CDR3 reads TGCGCCAGCAGCATCATAGCGGGCCGCTCCTACGAGCAGTACTTC. The encoded protein is CASSIIAGRSYEQYF.